One sample yielded the 18 T cell receptor beta chains listed below, sequenced in a study of T-cell reconstitution after alpha-beta-depleted transplantation in children (dated by TCRdb to 2015 to 2016). Read against the paper, the sample's treatment or condition label means: allogeneic hematopoietic cell transplantation with graft depleted of TCRalphabeta T cells and CD19 B cells. Libraries were constructed by PCR. TCRdb records Illumina HiSeq 2500 as the sequencer. TCR libraries were prepared with molecular barcoding, using unique molecular identifiers to normalize TCRbeta repertoire quantification. TCRdb reworked the public reads: Q25 trimming with fastp, MiXCR clone assembly, productive beta chains retained. Entries are consolidated by CDR3 protein sequence, retaining the most common genes and DNA. The sample profile shows some 460,000 distinct CDR3 sequences; about a sixth of them were found once. The ten largest make up 25% to 30% of the sample.

The sequences come from PBMCs, mostly from graft donor cells, collected 360 days after TCRalphabeta/CD19-depleted stem cell transplant. The receptors derive from a boy in the first two years of life who had a stem cell transplant for Wiskott-Aldrich syndrome, so the T cells may come from the graft donor.

This clonotype appeared a few times. The gene calls are TRBV6-5 and TRBJ2-3; TRBD2 matches at 7 bases. Unmatched junction bases numbered 8, after V lost 5 bases and J lost 0 bases. Germline values: CDR1 MNHEY, CDR2 SVGAGI. This CDR3 is 16 amino acids long. CDR3 bases: TGTGCCAGCAGTCTCTCTAGCGGCTCTAGCACAGATACGCAGTATTTT. Its protein is CASSLSSGSSTDTQYF.

This clonotype was counted only a few times. J is TRBJ2-7 and V is TRBV6-1, with 9 bases identical to TRBD1. Germline CDR1 reads MNHNS; CDR2 reads SASEGT. The CDR3 spans 15 residues. The trim removed 6 bases at V and 4 bases at J, leaving 10 bases unmatched. In DNA, the CDR3 is TGTGCCAGCAGCCTTTCTCCGGGACAGGGATACGAGCAGTACTTC. This sequence encodes CASSLSPGQGYEQYF.

This clonotype was picked up a small number of times. The chain links TRBV5-1 to TRBJ2-3; D unclear. Germline CDR1 and CDR2: SGHRS and YFSETQ. The CDR3 loop spans 13 amino acids. V gave up 6 bases and J gave up 6 bases, with 14 bases separating them. The CDR3 sequence is CASTSLSGDTQYF. CDR3 coding DNA: TGCGCCAGCACCTCCCTGTCCGGGGATACGCAGTATTTT.

This clonotype was seen only once. The rearrangement uses TRBV12-3 or TRBV12-4 and TRBJ2-3; 12 bases are a match to TRBD2. The CDR3 runs 17 residues. The V and J ends lost 2 bases and 5 bases, in that order; junction bases with no gene match: 8. The CDR3 DNA sequence: TGTGCCAGCAGTTTAAGGGCACTAGCGGGAGGAGAAGATACGCAGTATTTT. Protein sequence: CASSLRALAGGEDTQYF.

The V gene is TRBV27, the J gene TRBJ2-3; 9 nucleotides agree with TRBD2. V gave up 10 bases and J gave up 2 bases; unmatched junction bases: 13. The CDR3 spans 16 residues. Germline V lookup: CDR1 MNHEY, CDR2 SMNVEV (reference sequence). The CDR3 nucleotides are TGTGCCACCATGGGGGTTAGCGGGAGATTCACAGATACGCAGTATTTT. Translating it yields CATMGVSGRFTDTQYF.

J is TRBJ2-7 and V is TRBV7-2; no firm D call. Germline CDR1 reads SGHTA; CDR2 reads FQGNSA. Trimming stripped 5 bases from V and 0 bases from J, with 8 bases between. The CDR3 has 13 amino acids. CDR3 in amino acids: CASSPQSSYEQYF. The CDR3 region has the DNA TGTGCCAGCAGCCCACAGTCCTCCTACGAGCAGTACTTC.

There are a few counts of this clonotype. The rearrangement links TRBV29-1 to TRBJ1-4; TRBD1 agrees at 10 bases. The J segment lost 8 bases and the V segment lost 4 bases, leaving 4 bases of the junction unmatched. This CDR3 is 13 amino acids long. The germline V gene has CDR1 SQVTM and CDR2 ANQGSEA. The CDR3 loop is CSVVGTGDEKLFF. The CDR3, as DNA: TGCAGCGTTGTTGGGACAGGGGACGAAAAACTGTTTTTT. Using reference TRBV29-1 and TRBJ1-4 for the parts outside the CDR3, the full variable domain is SAVISQKPSRDICQRGTSLTIQCQVDSQVTMMFWYRQQPGQSLTLIATANQGSEATYESGFVIDKFPISRPNLTFSTLTVSNMSPEDSSIYLCSVVGTGDEKLFFGSGTQLSVL.

This clonotype has at least ten counts. The rearrangement joins TRBV5-1 to TRBJ1-1; D uncertain. Looked up from germline, CDR1 is SGHRS and CDR2 is YFSETQ. V lost 1 base to trimming and J lost 1 base, with 14 bases between them. The CDR3 is made up of 16 amino acids. CDR3 sequence reads: CASSLFGSKGNTEAFF. Here the CDR3 DNA reads TGCGCCAGCAGCTTGTTCGGTTCTAAGGGGAACACTGAAGCTTTCTTT.

This clonotype came up a few times. The chain is built from TRBV20-1 and TRBJ2-1, with 9 bases aligning to TRBD2. There are 18 residues in the CDR3. CDR1 and CDR2 (germline): DFQATT, SNEGSKA (reference sequence). Trimming cost V 1 base and J 3 bases; bases outside gene matches: 13. CDR3 residues: CSARVGSGSTGLYNEQFF. The CDR3 nucleotides read TGCAGTGCTAGAGTGGGTAGCGGGAGTACGGGCCTCTACAATGAGCAGTTCTTC.

The chain uses TRBV7-9 and TRBJ2-7; D uncertain. Per germline, CDR1 SEHNR and CDR2 FQNEAQ (reference sequence). The CDR3 is 13 residues long. The V end was cut by 2 bases, the J end by 1 base, with 6 bases between. CDR3 nucleotides: TGTGCCAGCAGCTTAAAGAGTTCCTACGAGCAGTACTTC. This translates into CASSLKSSYEQYF.

This chain uses TRBV29-1 with TRBJ2-1, with D uncertain. Trimming removed 5 bases at V and 0 bases at J, with 8 bases between. The CDR3 is 13 residues long. Germline CDR1 and CDR2: SQVTM and ANQGSEA. CDR3 residues: CSVQTSSYNEQFF. DNA for the CDR3: TGCAGCGTTCAAACGAGCTCCTACAATGAGCAGTTCTTC.

The chain is built from TRBV20-1 and TRBJ2-5; a possible D gene is TRBD2 (5 bases). The CDR3 runs to 15 residues. CDR1 and CDR2 (germline): DFQATT, SNEGSKA (reference sequence). V was cut by 3 bases and J by 4 bases, with 18 bases left in between. CDR3 sequence: CSASVPEGRGETQYF. The CDR3 bases are TGCAGTGCTAGTGTACCCGAAGGACGGGGAGAGACCCAGTACTTC.

The chain is built from TRBV10-3 and TRBJ2-3; a possible D gene is TRBD2 (5 bases). Germline CDR1 reads ENHRY; CDR2 reads SYGVKD. The V gene lost 7 bases and the J gene lost 0 bases, with 14 bases spanning the gap. The CDR3 length is 15 residues. CDR3 DNA: TGTGCCATCACCTCCGGAGGCCTTAGCACAGATACGCAGTATTTT. Translation gives CAITSGGLSTDTQYF.

The chain has TRBV28 and TRBJ2-7; a possible D gene is TRBD2 (6 bases). The CDR3 length is 14 residues. The germline V and J ends were trimmed by 5 bases and 3 bases, with 14 bases remaining between them. Germline V gene sequence: CDR1 MDHEN, CDR2 SYDVKM. The CDR3 DNA sequence: TGTGCCAGCAGTCCCCCCGGGAGTCTCTACGAGCAGTACTTC. Encoded protein: CASSPPGSLYEQYF.

This clonotype has just a few counts. This rearrangement joins TRBV7-2 to TRBJ2-7; tentatively, D is TRBD1 (6 bases). The CDR3 covers 14 residues. The V end was cut by 2 bases, the J end by 5 bases, with 13 bases between. From germline, CDR1 is SGHTA and CDR2 FQGNSA. CDR3 coding DNA: TGTGCCAGCAGCTTACAGGACAGTCGCAACGAGCAGTACTTC. Residues: CASSLQDSRNEQYF. The whole variable domain, remainder taken from reference TRBV7-2 and TRBJ2-7, is GAGVSQSPSNKVTEKGKDVELRCDPISGHTALYWYRQSLGQGLEFLIYFQGNSAPDKSGLPSDRFSAERTGGSVSTLTIQRTQQEDSAVYLCASSLQDSRNEQYFGPGTRLTVT.

There are a few counts of this clonotype. DNA for the CDR3: TGTGCCATCAGTGAGTCACGACAGGGAGCCAGTATTAGGAGCACAGATACGCAGTATTTT. It specifies CAISESRQGASIRSTDTQYF. The J gene is TRBJ2-3, the V gene TRBV10-3; 7 nucleotides line up with TRBD1. Germline loops: CDR1 ENHRY, CDR2 SYGVKD. V shed 0 bases and J 0 bases; nucleotides not matched to a gene: 15. The CDR3 has 20 amino acids.

This clonotype was detected ten times or more. V usage is TRBV5-1 and J usage is TRBJ2-4, with TRBD2 as a possible D gene (5 bases). CDR1 is SGHRS, CDR2 YFSETQ, per germline. V shed 0 bases and J shed 8 bases, with 6 bases lying between them. The CDR3 consists of 12 residues. CDR3 nucleotide sequence: TGCGCCAGCAGCTTGGACGGGGACATTCAGTACTTC. Translated, it gives CASSLDGDIQYF.

The rearrangement links TRBV28 to TRBJ2-1, with D unresolved. Deletions cut 6 bases from V and 10 bases from J, with 13 bases between. CDR1 is MDHEN and CDR2 is SYDVKM in the germline V gene. The CDR3 spans 12 residues. The CDR3 spells CASSPVGWEQFF. The CDR3 nucleotides are TGTGCCAGCAGCCCTGTGGGGTGGGAGCAGTTCTTC.